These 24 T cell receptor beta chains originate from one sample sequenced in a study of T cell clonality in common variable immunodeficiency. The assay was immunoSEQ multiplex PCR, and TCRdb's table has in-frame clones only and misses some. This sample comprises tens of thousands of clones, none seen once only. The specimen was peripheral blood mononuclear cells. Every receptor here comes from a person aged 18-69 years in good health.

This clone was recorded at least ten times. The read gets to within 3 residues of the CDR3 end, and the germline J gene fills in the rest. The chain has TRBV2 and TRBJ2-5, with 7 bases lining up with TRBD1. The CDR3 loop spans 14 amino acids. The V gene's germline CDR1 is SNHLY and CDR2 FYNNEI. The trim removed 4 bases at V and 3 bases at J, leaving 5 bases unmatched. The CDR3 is CASSGTGQKETQYF. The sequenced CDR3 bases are TGTGCCAGCAGTGGGACAGGCCAAAAAGAGACC.

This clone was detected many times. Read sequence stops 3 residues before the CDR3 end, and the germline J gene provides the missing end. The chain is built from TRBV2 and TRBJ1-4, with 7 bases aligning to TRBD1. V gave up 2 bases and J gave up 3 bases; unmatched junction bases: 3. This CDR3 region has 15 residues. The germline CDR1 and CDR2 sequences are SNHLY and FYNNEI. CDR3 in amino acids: CASSETGDPNEKLFF. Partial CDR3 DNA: TGTGCCAGCAGTGAAACAGGGGACCCTAATGAAAAA.

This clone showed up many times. The sequenced CDR3 bases are TGTGCCAGCACGGACACTCGGCAGGGTCTTAACACTGAA. Translating gives CASTDTRQGLNTE. Given in full, the CDR3 is CASTDTRQGLNTEAFF. V is TRBV6-2 or TRBV6-3 and J is TRBJ1-1; D is perhaps TRBD1 (5 bases). The missing CDR3 end, 3 residues past where the read stops, is filled in from the germline J gene. V was cut by 7 bases and J by 2 bases, with 20 bases left in between. This CDR3 has 16 residues. CDR1 and CDR2 from the germline V gene are MNHEY and SVGEGT.

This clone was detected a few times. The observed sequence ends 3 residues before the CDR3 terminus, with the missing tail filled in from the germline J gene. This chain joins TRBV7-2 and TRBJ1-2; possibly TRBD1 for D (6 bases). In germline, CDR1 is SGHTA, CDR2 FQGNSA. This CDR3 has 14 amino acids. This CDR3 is CASRAGAGAYDYTF. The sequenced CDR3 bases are TGTGCCAGCAGGGCGGGGGCCGGGGCTTACGAC.

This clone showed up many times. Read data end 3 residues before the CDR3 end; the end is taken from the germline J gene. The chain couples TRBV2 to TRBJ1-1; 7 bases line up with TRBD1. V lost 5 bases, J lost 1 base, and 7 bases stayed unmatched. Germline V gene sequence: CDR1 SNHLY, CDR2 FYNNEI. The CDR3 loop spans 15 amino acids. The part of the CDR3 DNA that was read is TGTGCCAGCAGTAAAAGCCAGGGGGGGAACACTGAA. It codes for CASSKSQGGNTE. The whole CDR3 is CASSKSQGGNTEAFF.

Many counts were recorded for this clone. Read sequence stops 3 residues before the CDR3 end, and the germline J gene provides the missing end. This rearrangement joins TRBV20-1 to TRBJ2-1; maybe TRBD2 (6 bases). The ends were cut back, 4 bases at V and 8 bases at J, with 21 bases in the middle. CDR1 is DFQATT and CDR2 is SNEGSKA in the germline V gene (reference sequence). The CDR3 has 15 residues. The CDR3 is CSATPGGRDVDEQFF. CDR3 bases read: TGCAGTGCTACCCCCGGGGGACGGGACGTGGATGAG.

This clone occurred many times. The CDR3 loop reads CASSRDRGFEQFF. The CDR3 DNA, read in part, is TGTGCCAGTAGTCGGGACAGGGGGTTTGAG. The genes are TRBV19 and TRBJ2-1; 11 bases agree with TRBD1. The read is 3 residues too short to cover the CDR3 end, so that end is filled in from the germline J gene. From germline, CDR1 is LNHDA and CDR2 SQIVND (reference sequence). The CDR3 spans 13 residues. With V trimmed by 5 bases and J by 9 bases, 3 bases remained unmatched.

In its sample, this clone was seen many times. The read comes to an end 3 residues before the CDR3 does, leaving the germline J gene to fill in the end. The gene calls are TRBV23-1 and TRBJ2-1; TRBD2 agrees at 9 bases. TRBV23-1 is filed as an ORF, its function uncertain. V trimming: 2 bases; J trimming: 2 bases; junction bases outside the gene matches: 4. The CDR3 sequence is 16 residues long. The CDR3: CASSQVAGAPYNEQFF. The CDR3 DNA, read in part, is TGCGCCAGCAGTCAAGTAGCGGGAGCTCCCTACAATGAG.

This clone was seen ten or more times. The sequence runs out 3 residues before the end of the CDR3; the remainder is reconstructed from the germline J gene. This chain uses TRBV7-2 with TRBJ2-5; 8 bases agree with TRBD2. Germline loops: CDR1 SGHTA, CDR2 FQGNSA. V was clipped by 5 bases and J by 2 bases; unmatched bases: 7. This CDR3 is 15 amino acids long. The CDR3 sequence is CASSRGLGNQETQYF. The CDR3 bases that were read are TGTGCCAGCAGCCGGGGACTAGGGAATCAAGAGACC.

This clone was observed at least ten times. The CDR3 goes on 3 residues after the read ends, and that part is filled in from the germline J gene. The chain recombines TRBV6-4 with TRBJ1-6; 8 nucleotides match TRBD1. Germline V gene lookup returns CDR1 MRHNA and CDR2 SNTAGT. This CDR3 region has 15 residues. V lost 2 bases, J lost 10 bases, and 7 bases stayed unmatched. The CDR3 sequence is CASSDNGQGQSPLHF. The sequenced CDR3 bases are TGTGCCAGCAGTGACAATGGACAGGGACAGTCACCC.

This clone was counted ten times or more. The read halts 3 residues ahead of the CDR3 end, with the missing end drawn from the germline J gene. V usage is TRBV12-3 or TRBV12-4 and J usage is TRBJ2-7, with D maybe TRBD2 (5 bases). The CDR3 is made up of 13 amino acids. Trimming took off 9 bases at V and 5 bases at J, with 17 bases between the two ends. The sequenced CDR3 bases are TGTGCCAGTAGCGCCACGGTTCTCAACGAG. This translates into CASSATVLNE. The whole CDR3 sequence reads CASSATVLNEQYF.

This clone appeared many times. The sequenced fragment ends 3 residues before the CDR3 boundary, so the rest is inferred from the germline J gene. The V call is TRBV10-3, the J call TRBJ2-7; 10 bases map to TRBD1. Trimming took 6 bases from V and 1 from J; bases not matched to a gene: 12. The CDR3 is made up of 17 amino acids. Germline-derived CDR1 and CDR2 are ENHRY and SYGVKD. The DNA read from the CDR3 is TGTGCCATCAGGTCGAGACAGGGGGCTATGGCATCCTACGAG. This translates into CAIRSRQGAMASYE. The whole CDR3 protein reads CAIRSRQGAMASYEQYF.

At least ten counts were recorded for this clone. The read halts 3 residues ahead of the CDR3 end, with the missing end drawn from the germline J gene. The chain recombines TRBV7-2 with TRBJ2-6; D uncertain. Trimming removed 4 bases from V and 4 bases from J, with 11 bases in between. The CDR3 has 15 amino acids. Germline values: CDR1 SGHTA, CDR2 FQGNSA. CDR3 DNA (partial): TGTGCCAGCAGCTCCCGGAGAGCGGGGGCCAACGTC. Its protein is CASSSRRAGANV. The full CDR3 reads CASSSRRAGANVLTF.

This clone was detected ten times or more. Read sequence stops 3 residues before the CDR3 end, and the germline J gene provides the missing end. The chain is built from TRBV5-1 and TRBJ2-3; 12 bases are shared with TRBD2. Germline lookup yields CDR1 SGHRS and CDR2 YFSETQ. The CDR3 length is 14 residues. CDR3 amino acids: CASSMGLAGETQYF. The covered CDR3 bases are TGCGCCAGCAGCATGGGACTAGCGGGTGAGACG.

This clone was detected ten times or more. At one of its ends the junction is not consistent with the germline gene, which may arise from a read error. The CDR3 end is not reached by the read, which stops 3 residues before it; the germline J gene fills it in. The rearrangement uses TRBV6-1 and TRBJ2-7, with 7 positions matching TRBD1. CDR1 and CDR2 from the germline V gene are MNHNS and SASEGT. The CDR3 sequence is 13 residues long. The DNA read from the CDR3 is TGTGCCAGCGGTGAAGTACACAGGGGCGAG. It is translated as CASGEVHRGE. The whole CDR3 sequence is CASGEVHRGEQYF.

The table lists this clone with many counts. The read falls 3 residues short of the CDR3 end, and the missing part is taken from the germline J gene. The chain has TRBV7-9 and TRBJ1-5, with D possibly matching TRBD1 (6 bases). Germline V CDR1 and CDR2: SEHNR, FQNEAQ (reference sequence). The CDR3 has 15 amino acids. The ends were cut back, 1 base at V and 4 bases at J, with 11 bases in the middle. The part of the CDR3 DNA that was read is TGTGCCAGCAGCTTAGATGGACAGCCAAATCAGCCC. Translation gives CASSLDGQPNQP. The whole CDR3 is CASSLDGQPNQPQHF.

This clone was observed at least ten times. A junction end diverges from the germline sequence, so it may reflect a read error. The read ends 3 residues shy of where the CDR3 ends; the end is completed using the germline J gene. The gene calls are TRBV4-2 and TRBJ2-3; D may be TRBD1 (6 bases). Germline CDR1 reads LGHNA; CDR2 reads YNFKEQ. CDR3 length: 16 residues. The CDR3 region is CASSQDSPGVTDTQYF. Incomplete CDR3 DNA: TGCGCCAGCAGCCAAGATAGTCCAGGGGTCACAGATACG.

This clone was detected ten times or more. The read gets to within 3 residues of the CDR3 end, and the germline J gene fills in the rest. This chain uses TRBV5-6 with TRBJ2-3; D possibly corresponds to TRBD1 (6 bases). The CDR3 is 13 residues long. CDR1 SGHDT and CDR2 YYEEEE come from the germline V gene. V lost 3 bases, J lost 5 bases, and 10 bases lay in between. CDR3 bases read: TGTGCCAGCAGCTCGGGGACAATAGATACG. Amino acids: CASSSGTIDT. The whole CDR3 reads CASSSGTIDTQYF.

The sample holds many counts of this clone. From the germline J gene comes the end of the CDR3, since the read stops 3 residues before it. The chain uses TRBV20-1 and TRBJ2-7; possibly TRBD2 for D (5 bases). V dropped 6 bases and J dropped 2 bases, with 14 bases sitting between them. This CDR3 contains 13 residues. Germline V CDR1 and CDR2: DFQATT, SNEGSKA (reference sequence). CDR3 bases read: TGCAGTGCCGCACCAGCGGAGACCTACGAG. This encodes CSAAPAETYE. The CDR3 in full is CSAAPAETYEQYF.

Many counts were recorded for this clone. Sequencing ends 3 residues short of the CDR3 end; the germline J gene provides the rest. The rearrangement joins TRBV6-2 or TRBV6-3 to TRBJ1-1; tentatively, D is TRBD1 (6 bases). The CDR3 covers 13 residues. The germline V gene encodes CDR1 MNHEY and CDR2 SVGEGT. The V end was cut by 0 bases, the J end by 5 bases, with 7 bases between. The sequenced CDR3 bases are TGTGCCAGCAGTTACTCGACAGGAACTGAA. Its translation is CASSYSTGTE. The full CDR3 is CASSYSTGTEAFF.

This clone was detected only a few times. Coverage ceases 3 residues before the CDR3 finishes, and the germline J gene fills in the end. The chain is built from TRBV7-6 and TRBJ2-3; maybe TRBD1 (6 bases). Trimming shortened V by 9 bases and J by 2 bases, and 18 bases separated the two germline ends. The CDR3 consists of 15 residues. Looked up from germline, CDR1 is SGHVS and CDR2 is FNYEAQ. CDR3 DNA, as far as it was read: TGTGCCAGTAGCCGGGACATCGGCCACACAGATACG. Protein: CASSRDIGHTDT. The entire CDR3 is CASSRDIGHTDTQYF.

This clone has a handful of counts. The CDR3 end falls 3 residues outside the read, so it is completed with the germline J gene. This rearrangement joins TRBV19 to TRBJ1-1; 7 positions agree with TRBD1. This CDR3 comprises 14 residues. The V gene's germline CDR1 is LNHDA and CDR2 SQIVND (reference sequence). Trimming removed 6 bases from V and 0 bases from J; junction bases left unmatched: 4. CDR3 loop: CASSWTGLNTEAFF. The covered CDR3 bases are TGTGCCAGTAGCTGGACAGGACTGAACACTGAA.

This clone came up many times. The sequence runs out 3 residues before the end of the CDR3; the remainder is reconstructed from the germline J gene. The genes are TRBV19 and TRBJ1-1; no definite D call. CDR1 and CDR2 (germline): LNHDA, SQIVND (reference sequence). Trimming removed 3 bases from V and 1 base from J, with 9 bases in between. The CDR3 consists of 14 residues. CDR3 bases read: TGTGCCAGTAGTATCTTCGCGGAGAACACTGAA. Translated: CASSIFAENTE. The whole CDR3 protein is CASSIFAENTEAFF.

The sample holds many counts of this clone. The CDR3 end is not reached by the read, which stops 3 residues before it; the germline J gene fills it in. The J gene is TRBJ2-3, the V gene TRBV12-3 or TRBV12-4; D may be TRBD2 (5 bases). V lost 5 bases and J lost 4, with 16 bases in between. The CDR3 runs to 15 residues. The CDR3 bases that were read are TGTGCCAGCAGTCCAACCCCTAGCTCCGCAGATACG. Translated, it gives CASSPTPSSADT. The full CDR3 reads CASSPTPSSADTQYF.